The 28 T cell receptor beta chains reported below all come from one sample, sequenced in a study of PD-L1 blockade in urothelial cancer. Regarding time point: pretreatment peripheral blood. This table comes from immunoSEQ multiplex PCR, and its TCRdb copy is limited to in-frame clones, with some not included. The sample records under 95,000 clones, about 85% being singletons. Here the sequenced sample was PBMCs, taken around atezolizumab (anti-PD-L1) treatment. The receptors here all came from a man between 60 and 75 years old with urothelial cancer.

The gene calls are TRBV9 and TRBJ2-2, with TRBD2 matching 8 bases. The CDR3 is made up of 16 amino acids. The germline gives CDR1 SGDLS, CDR2 YYNGEE. V was pared by 0 bases and J by 3 bases, with 4 bases of the junction left unmatched. The CDR3 bases are TGTGCCAGCAGCGTAGCGGGGGGGGCTTACACCGGGGAGCTGTTTTTT. It translates to CASSVAGGAYTGELFF.

The CDR3 sequence: CASNRKGTLNTGELFF. CDR3 nucleotides: TGTGCCAGCAACCGGAAAGGGACTCTGAACACCGGGGAGCTGTTTTTT. The rearrangement uses TRBV7-2 and TRBJ2-2; weak D call: TRBD2 (6 bases). The CDR3 has 16 residues. Germline CDR1 reads SGHTA; CDR2 reads FQGNSA. V was trimmed by 7 bases and J by 1 base, leaving 16 bases between them.

The V call is TRBV5-6, the J call TRBJ2-1; 8 bases match TRBD2. Germline trimming cut 2 bases from V and 4 bases from J; bases unmatched to any gene: 8. Germline loops: CDR1 SGHDT, CDR2 YYEEEE. The CDR3 runs to 16 residues. CDR3 coding DNA: TGTGCCAGCAGCTTATGGGACGGGGGGGGATACAATGAGCAGTTCTTC. Translating gives CASSLWDGGGYNEQFF.

The V and J genes are TRBV27 and TRBJ2-3; a possible D gene is TRBD2 (5 bases). Germline lookup yields CDR1 MNHEY and CDR2 SMNVEV (reference sequence). V was clipped by 4 bases and J by 5 bases, with 10 bases between them. The CDR3 has 13 amino acids. CDR3 in amino acids: CASSSDLQDTQYF. The CDR3 DNA reads TGTGCCAGCAGTTCGGACTTACAAGATACGCAGTATTTT.

The gene calls are TRBV30 and TRBJ2-7, with 7 bases matching TRBD1. The germline CDR1 and CDR2 sequences are GTSNPN and SVGIG (reference sequence). Trimming removed 2 bases from V and 2 bases from J; junction bases left unmatched: 9. This CDR3 region has 15 residues. In DNA form, the CDR3 reads TGTGCCTGGAGTCCAAAGGGGACAGCGCCCTACGAGCAGTACTTC. Amino acids: CAWSPKGTAPYEQYF.

The V and J genes are TRBV19 and TRBJ2-5; 7 positions agree with TRBD2. From germline, CDR1 is LNHDA and CDR2 SQIVND (reference sequence). After removal of 6 bases from V and 2 bases from J, the junction contained 6 bases not matched to a gene. The CDR3 is 14 amino acids. The CDR3 bases are TGTGCCAGTAGCCGAACTAGCGAACAAGAGACCCAGTACTTC. Amino acid sequence: CASSRTSEQETQYF.

V usage is TRBV9 and J usage is TRBJ2-4; D might be TRBD1 (6 bases). The CDR3 has 17 amino acids. Trimming shortened V by 3 bases and J by 0 bases, and 16 bases separated the two germline ends. Germline CDR1 and CDR2: SGDLS and YYNGEE. In nucleotides, the CDR3 is TGTGCCAGCAGCGGACGGGTGGCAGGGGAAGCCAAAAACATTCAGTACTTC. Translated: CASSGRVAGEAKNIQYF.

The gene calls are TRBV29-1 and TRBJ2-3, with D maybe TRBD2 (6 bases). Trimming took off 8 bases at V and 4 bases at J, with 16 bases between the two ends. Germline CDR1 is SQVTM and CDR2 is ANQGSEA. The CDR3 is 13 amino acids. The CDR3 loop reads CSSSAPGADTQYF. The CDR3 coding sequence is TGCAGCTCAAGTGCTCCGGGGGCAGATACGCAGTATTTT.

The rearrangement joins TRBV7-2 to TRBJ2-7, with 11 positions matching TRBD2. Germline assignment: CDR1 SGHTA and CDR2 FQGNSA. The CDR3 covers 15 residues. J lost 2 bases, V lost 3 bases, and 3 bases had no gene match. CDR3 sequence reads: CASSLGTSGTYEQYF. The CDR3 region has the DNA TGTGCCAGCAGCTTGGGGACTAGCGGTACCTACGAGCAGTACTTC.

This rearrangement joins TRBV19 to TRBJ2-5; D perhaps matches TRBD1 (6 bases). Trimming removed 6 bases from V and 9 bases from J, with 17 bases in between. From germline, CDR1 is LNHDA and CDR2 SQIVND (reference sequence). The CDR3 extends over 13 amino acids. In DNA form, the CDR3 reads TGTGCCAGTAGACTCGGGACATCAGGGCCCCAGTACTTC. This gives the protein CASRLGTSGPQYF. The whole variable domain, filled in from reference TRBV19 and TRBJ2-5, reads DGGITQSPKYLFRKEGQNVTLSCEQNLNHDAMYWYRQDPGQGLRLIYYSQIVNDFQKGDIAEGYSVSREKKESFPLTVTSAQKNPTAFYLCASRLGTSGPQYFGPGTRLLVL.

The rearrangement joins TRBV11-3 to TRBJ2-1; 8 positions agree with TRBD1. With 1 base clipped from V and 0 bases from J, the junction kept 2 bases outside the gene matches. The CDR3 runs 16 residues. CDR1 is SGHNT, CDR2 YENEEA, per germline. CDR3 bases: TGTGCCAGCAGCTTAGGGCAGGGGGCCTCCTACAATGAGCAGTTCTTC. This translates into CASSLGQGASYNEQFF.

The chain is built from TRBV27 and TRBJ2-1, with 9 bases lining up with TRBD2. Germline loops: CDR1 MNHEY, CDR2 SMNVEV (reference sequence). Unmatched junction bases numbered 10, after V lost 6 bases and J lost 4 bases. This CDR3 comprises 16 residues. The CDR3 sequence: CASRLQRREGYNEQFF. The DNA of the CDR3 is TGTGCCAGCAGACTTCAAAGGCGGGAGGGTTACAATGAGCAGTTCTTC.

The genes are TRBV7-3 and TRBJ2-1; TRBD2 matches at 8 bases. The CDR3 loop spans 14 amino acids. V was clipped by 3 bases and J by 7 bases; unmatched bases: 5. CDR1 SGHTA and CDR2 FQGTGA come from the germline V gene. CDR3 sequence: CASSFLGLENEQFF. CDR3 DNA sequence: TGTGCCAGCAGCTTTTTGGGACTAGAGAATGAGCAGTTCTTC.

This clone appeared once. This chain joins TRBV19 and TRBJ1-5; D might be TRBD1 (5 bases). The ends were cut back, 3 bases at V and 4 bases at J, with 10 bases in the middle. The CDR3 has 14 residues. Germline CDR1 reads LNHDA; CDR2 reads SQIVND (reference sequence). The CDR3 DNA reads TGTGCCAGTAGTATGCAGGGAGGTAATCAGCCCCAGCATTTT. Translating gives CASSMQGGNQPQHF. Full variable domain (outside the CDR3, taken from reference TRBV19 and TRBJ1-5): DGGITQSPKYLFRKEGQNVTLSCEQNLNHDAMYWYRQDPGQGLRLIYYSQIVNDFQKGDIAEGYSVSREKKESFPLTVTSAQKNPTAFYLCASSMQGGNQPQHFGDGTRLSIL.

V usage is TRBV6-1 and J usage is TRBJ2-7; TRBD2 might be the D (6 bases). V lost 0 bases to trimming and J lost 1 base, with 10 bases between them. This CDR3 region has 15 residues. Looked up from germline, CDR1 is MNHNS and CDR2 is SASEGT. CDR3 in amino acids: CASSEAVGLSYEQYF. The CDR3 region has the DNA TGTGCCAGCAGTGAAGCGGTGGGACTTTCCTACGAGCAGTACTTC.

The rearrangement uses TRBV13 and TRBJ2-1; 10 bases line up with TRBD1. CDR1 and CDR2 from the germline V gene are PRHDT and FYEKMQ (reference sequence). The CDR3 extends over 16 amino acids. V shed 4 bases and J 3 bases; nucleotides not matched to a gene: 6. The CDR3: CASSSRGTGVYNEQFF. CDR3 DNA sequence: TGTGCCAGCAGCTCACGCGGGACAGGGGTCTACAATGAGCAGTTCTTC.

The chain joins TRBV19 to TRBJ2-4; TRBD2 is a possible D gene (6 bases). Trimming pared 3 bases from V and 1 base from J, leaving 13 bases between. Per the germline V gene, CDR1 is LNHDA and CDR2 is SQIVND (reference sequence). The CDR3 is 16 amino acids. The CDR3 nucleotides are TGTGCCAGTAGTATCCCGGCACGGGGGGCCAAAAACATTCAGTACTTC. It codes for CASSIPARGAKNIQYF.

CDR3 sequence reads: CASSPPERQTNQPQHF. The CDR3 DNA follows: TGTGCCAGCTCACCACCCGAGAGGCAGACCAATCAGCCCCAGCATTTT. The chain uses TRBV18 and TRBJ1-5; D unresolved. V lost 0 bases and J lost 3, with 12 bases in between. Per germline, CDR1 KGHSH and CDR2 LQKENI. The CDR3 extends over 16 amino acids.

The chain links TRBV10-3 to TRBJ2-2, with 10 bases lining up with TRBD1. Germline CDR1 reads ENHRY; CDR2 reads SYGVKD. Trimming cost V 2 bases and J 3 bases; bases outside gene matches: 6. There are 17 residues in the CDR3. CDR3 in amino acids: CAISELSGQGYTGELFF. The CDR3 nucleotides are TGTGCCATCAGTGAGCTATCGGGACAGGGGTACACCGGGGAGCTGTTTTTT.

This clone has a single count. The chain couples TRBV25-1 to TRBJ2-5; 10 nucleotides align to TRBD1. This CDR3 is 16 amino acids long. From germline, CDR1 is MGHDK and CDR2 SYGVNS. J lost 4 bases, V lost 3 bases, and 8 bases had no gene match. The CDR3 region has the DNA TGTGCCAGCAGTGACCCGGGACAGGGGCAGGGAGAGACCCAGTACTTC. Its protein is CASSDPGQGQGETQYF.

The CDR3: CAWSEGQRNQPQHF. DNA for the CDR3: TGTGCCTGGAGTGAGGGACAGCGCAATCAGCCCCAGCATTTT. This chain uses TRBV30 with TRBJ1-5; TRBD1 agrees at 7 bases. The CDR3 is 14 residues long. Trimming took 1 base from V and 2 from J; bases not matched to a gene: 2. Germline V gene sequence: CDR1 GTSNPN, CDR2 SVGIG (reference sequence).

The J gene is TRBJ1-4, the V gene TRBV27; 11 bases line up with TRBD1. After removal of 3 bases from V and 0 bases from J, the junction contained 6 bases not matched to a gene. From germline, CDR1 is MNHEY and CDR2 SMNVEV (reference sequence). CDR3 length: 18 residues. The chain's CDR3 is CASSFRDRGYATNEKLFF. The DNA of the CDR3 is TGTGCCAGCAGTTTCCGGGACAGGGGGTATGCAACTAATGAAAAACTGTTTTTT.

This rearrangement joins TRBV7-8 to TRBJ1-1; 7 bases are shared with TRBD1. The CDR3 has 13 residues. V was pared by 3 bases and J by 8 bases, with 6 bases of the junction left unmatched. The germline V gene encodes CDR1 SGHVS and CDR2 FQNEAQ. In DNA, the CDR3 is TGTGCCAGCAGCTTGATTACAGGGGCCGAAGCTTTCTTT. Its protein is CASSLITGAEAFF.

This chain uses TRBV6-4 with TRBJ2-1, with 14 bases identical to TRBD2. CDR1 and CDR2 from the germline V gene are MRHNA and SNTAGT. This CDR3 is built from 12 residues. Germline trimming cut 6 bases from V and 13 bases from J; bases unmatched to any gene: 2. The CDR3: CASRGLAGDQFF. The CDR3, as DNA: TGTGCCAGCAGGGGACTAGCGGGGGATCAGTTCTTC.

In its sample, this clone is medium-sized. The J gene is TRBJ2-7, the V gene TRBV7-9, with D perhaps matching TRBD2 (6 bases). The germline V and J ends were trimmed by 11 bases and 6 bases, with 20 bases remaining between them. CDR1 and CDR2 from the germline V gene are SEHNR and FQNEAQ (reference sequence). This CDR3 comprises 13 residues. The CDR3 nucleotides read TGTGCCGCCTCTGCCCGACTAGACGGCGAGCAGTACTTC. It is translated as CAASARLDGEQYF.

The CDR3 coding sequence is TGTGCCAGCAGCTCGAAGGCAGGGGTTGGTGGAAACACCATATATTTT. It specifies CASSSKAGVGGNTIYF. The J gene is TRBJ1-3, the V gene TRBV9; maybe TRBD1 (6 bases). In germline, CDR1 is SGDLS, CDR2 YYNGEE. V lost 4 bases to trimming and J lost 3 bases, with 17 bases between them. This CDR3 region has 16 residues.

The CDR3 coding sequence is TGTGCCAGCAGCTCGGGACTAGCGGGGGGGTCGTACCAAGAGACCCAGTACTTC. Its protein product is CASSSGLAGGSYQETQYF. The V gene is TRBV11-1, the J gene TRBJ2-5, with 16 bases that match TRBD2. CDR1 is SGHAT and CDR2 is FQDESV in the germline V gene (reference sequence). With 4 bases clipped from V and 0 bases from J, the junction kept 5 bases outside the gene matches. CDR3 length: 18 residues.

The rearrangement joins TRBV28 to TRBJ2-5, with D possibly TRBD1 on 6 matching bases. Germline V CDR1 and CDR2: MDHEN, SYDVKM. This CDR3 spans 14 amino acids. Trimming removed 5 bases at V and 5 bases at J, with 15 bases between. CDR3 sequence (DNA): TGTGCCAGCAGTAGACAGGAATGGGGGGAGACCCAGTACTTC. It specifies CASSRQEWGETQYF.